Detailed here is one T cell receptor (beta chain). Its target is unknown. The source of the sample is a study of identical twins. Study-level findings and limits: While abundant cord blood beta clonotypes carried fewer insertions, memory repertoires showed no such pattern.

Template switching (which added a universal primer site) was used, and cDNA carried unique molecular identifiers. TCRdb re-derived calls from the 5' RACE reads in MiXCR, one entry per CDR3 protein. Altogether 750,000 to 950,000 distinct CDR3 sequences are present, 9% to 15% being singletons, with the ten largest covering around 1.5%. CDR1 MGHRA and CDR2 YSYEKL come from the germline V gene. The V end was cut by 4 bases, the J end by 3 bases, with 18 bases between. There are 16 residues in the CDR3. These same data were also listed under a study on yellow fever vaccine responses in identical twins.

This chain uses TRBV4-1 with TRBJ2-5; TRBD1 or TRBD2 may be the D gene (6 bases each). Sequencing was done on a sample of PBMCs. This TCR was sampled from a woman in her late teens or twenties in good health. The CDR3 nucleotides are TGCGCCAGCAGCCCACGACCGGGGGCACTGGAAGAGACCCAGTACTTC. Its protein product is CASSPRPGALEETQYF.